These 10 T cell receptor beta chains originate from one sample sequenced in a study of T cell responses to AZD1222 COVID-19 vaccine. Measured with immunoSEQ multiplex PCR; TCRdb has only the in-frame clones, and not every one. The top ten clones hold more than 7.5% of a sample with about 74,000 clones, 80% to 95% of them seen once. The source material was peripheral blood, sampled 28 days after the second AZD1222 dose. The receptors shown here come from an adult who received the AZD1222 COVID-19 vaccine.

The rearrangement uses TRBV6-4 and TRBJ2-6; no reliable D call. Per the germline V gene, CDR1 is MRHNA and CDR2 is SNTAGT. Trimming shortened V by 6 bases and J by 0 bases, and 6 bases separated the two germline ends. This CDR3 has 14 amino acids. The CDR3 coding sequence is TGTGCCAGCAGGACCGACTCTGGGGCCAACGTCCTGACTTTC. This codes for CASRTDSGANVLTF.

The V and J genes are TRBV18 and TRBJ1-6; TRBD1 might be the D (6 bases). CDR3 size: 14 residues. In germline, CDR1 is KGHSH, CDR2 LQKENI. Deletions cut 9 bases from V and 7 bases from J, with 16 bases between. DNA of the CDR3: TGTGCCAGTCGCCCACAGGGTATCAATTCACCCCTCCACTTT. This encodes CASRPQGINSPLHF. The full variable domain, its missing parts supplied by reference TRBV18 and TRBJ1-6, is NAGVMQNPRHLVRRRGQEARLRCSPMKGHSHVYWYRQLPEEGLKFMVYLQKENIIDESGMPKERFSAEFPKEGPSILRIQQVVRGDSAAYFCASRPQGINSPLHFGNGTRLTVT.

The rearrangement joins TRBV5-4 to TRBJ2-2; unclear D gene. Germline CDR1 and CDR2: SGHNT and YYREEE (reference sequence). The CDR3 length is 12 residues. The V end was cut by 2 bases, the J end by 3 bases, with 2 bases between. This CDR3 is CASSLDTGELFF. As DNA, the CDR3 is TGTGCCAGCAGCTTAGACACCGGGGAGCTGTTTTTT.

This clone was recorded a few times. The V call is TRBV6-4, the J call TRBJ2-3; the D gene is possibly TRBD1 (6 bases). CDR3 length: 15 residues. Germline values: CDR1 MRHNA, CDR2 SNTAGT. The germline V and J ends were trimmed by 4 bases and 0 bases, with 11 bases remaining between them. The CDR3 loop is CASSGTAGSTDTQYF. The CDR3, as DNA: TGTGCCAGCAGTGGGACAGCAGGGAGCACAGATACGCAGTATTTT.

This chain links TRBV7-3 with TRBJ2-1; no clear D gene. The V end lost 0 bases, the J end lost 3 bases, and 3 bases lay between the germline ends. CDR1 is SGHTA and CDR2 is FQGTGA in the germline V gene. CDR3 length: 13 residues. The CDR3 DNA is TGTGCCAGCAGCTTAACGGGCTACAATGAGCAGTTCTTC. Translating it yields CASSLTGYNEQFF.

The V and J genes are TRBV5-1 and TRBJ2-1; TRBD2 matches at 7 bases. CDR1 SGHRS and CDR2 YFSETQ come from the germline V gene. Trimming removed 0 bases from V and 10 bases from J; junction bases left unmatched: 10. CDR3 size: 15 residues. This CDR3 reads CASSLDGTISGEQFF. The CDR3 DNA follows: TGCGCCAGCAGCTTGGACGGGACTATATCGGGGGAGCAGTTCTTC. Complete variable domain (other parts from reference TRBV5-1 and TRBJ2-1): KAGVTQTPRYLIKTRGQQVTLSCSPISGHRSVSWYQQTPGQGLQFLFEYFSETQRNKGNFPGRFSGRQFSNSRSEMNVSTLELGDSALYLCASSLDGTISGEQFFGPGTRLTVL.

V and J are TRBV2 and TRBJ2-7; 8 positions agree with TRBD2. Germline-derived CDR1 and CDR2 are SNHLY and FYNNEI. Losses at the gene ends were 2 bases for V and 0 bases for J; bases not matched to a gene: 3. CDR3 length equals 15 residues. CDR3 sequence: CASSESGRPSYEQYF. The CDR3 DNA is TGTGCCAGCAGTGAAAGCGGGAGACCCTCCTACGAGCAGTACTTC.

The rearrangement uses TRBV15 and TRBJ2-7; D is unclear. The CDR3 runs 13 residues. V lost 0 bases to trimming and J lost 5 bases, with 8 bases between them. The V gene's germline CDR1 is LNHNV and CDR2 YYDKDF (reference sequence). CDR3 region: CATSREGLDEQYF. The CDR3 DNA follows: TGTGCCACCAGCAGAGAGGGGTTGGACGAGCAGTACTTC.

The rearrangement links TRBV5-5 to TRBJ2-2; 8 positions agree with TRBD2. V lost 0 bases to trimming and J lost 3 bases; unmatched junction nucleotides: 4. The CDR3 spans 16 residues. CDR1 is SGHKS and CDR2 is YYEKEE in the germline V gene (reference sequence). DNA for the CDR3: TGTGCCAGCAGCTTGGACGGGAGGGCCGACACCGGGGAGCTGTTTTTT. Protein sequence: CASSLDGRADTGELFF.

The chain employs TRBV21-1 and TRBJ2-1; the table's D call, TRBD2, has no DNA check behind it. TRBV21-1 is a pseudogene locus. This CDR3 has 16 amino acids. The CDR3 here is CASSLPGLAEEWEQFF. The DNA for the CDR3 is TGTGCCAGCAGCTTACCGGGACTAGCGGAAGAATGGGAGCAGTTCTTC.